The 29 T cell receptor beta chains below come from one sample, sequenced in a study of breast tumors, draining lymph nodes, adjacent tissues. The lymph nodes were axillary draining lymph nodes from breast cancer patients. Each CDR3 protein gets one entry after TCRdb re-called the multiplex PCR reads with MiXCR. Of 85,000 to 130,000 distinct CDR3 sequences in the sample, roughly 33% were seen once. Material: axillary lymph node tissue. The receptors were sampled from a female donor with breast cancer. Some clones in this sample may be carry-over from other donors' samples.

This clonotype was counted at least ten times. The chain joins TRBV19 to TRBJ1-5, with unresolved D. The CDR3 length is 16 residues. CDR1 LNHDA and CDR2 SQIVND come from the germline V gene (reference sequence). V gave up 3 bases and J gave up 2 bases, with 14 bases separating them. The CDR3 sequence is CASSIGRRVRNQPQHF. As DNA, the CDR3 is TGTGCCAGTAGTATTGGGAGGAGGGTCCGCAATCAGCCCCAGCATTTT. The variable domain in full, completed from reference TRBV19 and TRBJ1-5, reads DGGITQSPKYLFRKEGQNVTLSCEQNLNHDAMYWYRQDPGQGLRLIYYSQIVNDFQKGDIAEGYSVSREKKESFPLTVTSAQKNPTAFYLCASSIGRRVRNQPQHFGDGTRLSIL.

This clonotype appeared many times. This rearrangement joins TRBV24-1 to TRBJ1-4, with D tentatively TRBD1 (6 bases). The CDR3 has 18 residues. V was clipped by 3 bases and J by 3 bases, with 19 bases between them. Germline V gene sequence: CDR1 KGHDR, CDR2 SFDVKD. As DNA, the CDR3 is TGTGCCACCAGTGATACCGTGCTGGGGGCTCTCCCTAATGAAAAACTGTTTTTT. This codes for CATSDTVLGALPNEKLFF.

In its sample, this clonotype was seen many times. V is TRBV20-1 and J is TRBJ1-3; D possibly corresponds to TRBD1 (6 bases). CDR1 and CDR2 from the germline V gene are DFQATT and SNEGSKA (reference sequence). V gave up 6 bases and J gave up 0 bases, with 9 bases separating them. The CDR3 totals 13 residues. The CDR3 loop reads CSAVGGSGNTIYF. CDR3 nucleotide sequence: TGCAGTGCCGTAGGGGGCTCTGGAAACACCATATATTTT.

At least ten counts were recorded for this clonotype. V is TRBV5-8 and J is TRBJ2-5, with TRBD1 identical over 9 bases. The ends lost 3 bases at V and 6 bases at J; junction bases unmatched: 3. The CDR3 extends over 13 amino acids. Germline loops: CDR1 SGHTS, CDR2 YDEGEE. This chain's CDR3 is CASSYDRGKTQYF. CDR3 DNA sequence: TGTGCCAGCAGCTACGACAGGGGGAAGACCCAGTACTTC. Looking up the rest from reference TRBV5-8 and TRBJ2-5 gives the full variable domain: EAGVTQSPTHLIKTRGQQATLRCSPISGHTSVYWYQQALGLGLQFLLWYDEGEERNRGNFPPRFSGRQFPNYSSELNVNALELEDSALYLCASSYDRGKTQYFGPGTRLLVL.

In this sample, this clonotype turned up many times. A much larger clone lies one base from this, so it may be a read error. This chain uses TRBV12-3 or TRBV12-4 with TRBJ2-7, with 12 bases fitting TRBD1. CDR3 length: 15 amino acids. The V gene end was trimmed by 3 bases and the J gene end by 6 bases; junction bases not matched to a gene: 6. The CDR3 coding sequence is TGTGCCAGCAGTTTCCTGGGACAGGGGGCCTCCGAGCAGTACTTC. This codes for CASSFLGQGASEQYF.

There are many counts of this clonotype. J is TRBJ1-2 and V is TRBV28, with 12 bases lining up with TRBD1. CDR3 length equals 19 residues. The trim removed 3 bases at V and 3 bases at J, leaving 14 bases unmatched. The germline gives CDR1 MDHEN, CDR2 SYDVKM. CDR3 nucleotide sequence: TGTGCCAGCAGTTTTCCCGCGGGACAGGGGGCGGGATACGACTATGGCTACACCTTC. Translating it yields CASSFPAGQGAGYDYGYTF.

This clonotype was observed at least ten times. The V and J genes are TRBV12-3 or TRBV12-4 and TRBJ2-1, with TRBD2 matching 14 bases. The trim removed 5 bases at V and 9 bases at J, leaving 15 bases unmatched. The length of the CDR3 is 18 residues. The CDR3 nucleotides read TGTGCCAGCAGTCCGTACCCACCGACTAGCGGGGGGGCATTTGAGCAGTTCTTC. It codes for CASSPYPPTSGGAFEQFF.

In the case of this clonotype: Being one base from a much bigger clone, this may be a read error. The CDR3 DNA sequence: TGCAGTGCTGGCCCGCGACTAGAGAGGGCAAAAGAGACCCAGTACTTC. This sequence encodes CSAGPRLERAKETQYF. This rearrangement joins TRBV20-1 to TRBJ2-5, with D tentatively TRBD2 (6 bases). Trimming pared 5 bases from V and 3 bases from J, leaving 22 bases between. Germline values: CDR1 DFQATT, CDR2 SNEGSKA (reference sequence). The CDR3 extends over 16 amino acids.

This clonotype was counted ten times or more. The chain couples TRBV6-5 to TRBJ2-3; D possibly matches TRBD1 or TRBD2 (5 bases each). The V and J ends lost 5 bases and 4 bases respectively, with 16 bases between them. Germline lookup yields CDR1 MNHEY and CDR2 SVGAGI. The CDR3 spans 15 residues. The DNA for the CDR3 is TGTGCCAGCAGTCACGATCTTCAGGGAGCAGATACGCAGTATTTT. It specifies CASSHDLQGADTQYF.

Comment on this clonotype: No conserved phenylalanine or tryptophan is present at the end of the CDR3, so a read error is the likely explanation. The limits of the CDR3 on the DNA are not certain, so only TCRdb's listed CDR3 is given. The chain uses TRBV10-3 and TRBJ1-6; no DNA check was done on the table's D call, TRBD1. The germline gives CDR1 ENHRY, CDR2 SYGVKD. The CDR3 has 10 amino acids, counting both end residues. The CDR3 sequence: CATWTTTRHS.

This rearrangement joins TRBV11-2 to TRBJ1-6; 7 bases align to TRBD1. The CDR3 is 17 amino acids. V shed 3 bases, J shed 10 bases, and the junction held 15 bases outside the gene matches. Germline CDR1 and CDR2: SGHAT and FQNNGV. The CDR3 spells CASSFTGVLVHGSPLHF. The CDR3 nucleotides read TGTGCCAGCAGCTTCACAGGGGTTCTGGTTCATGGATCACCCCTCCACTTT.

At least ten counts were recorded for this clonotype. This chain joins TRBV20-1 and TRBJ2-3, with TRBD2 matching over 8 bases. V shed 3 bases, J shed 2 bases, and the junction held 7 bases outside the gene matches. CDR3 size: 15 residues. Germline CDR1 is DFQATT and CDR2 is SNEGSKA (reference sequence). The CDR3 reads CSARREALTTDTQYF. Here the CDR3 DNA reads TGCAGTGCTAGGCGGGAGGCGCTTACCACAGATACGCAGTATTTT.

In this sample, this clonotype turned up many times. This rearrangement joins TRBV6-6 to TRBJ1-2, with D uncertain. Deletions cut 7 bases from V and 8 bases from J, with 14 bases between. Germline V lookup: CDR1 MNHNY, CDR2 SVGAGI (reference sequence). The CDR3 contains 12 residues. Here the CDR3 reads CASIDWAFGYTF. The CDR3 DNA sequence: TGTGCCAGCATCGACTGGGCCTTCGGCTACACCTTC.

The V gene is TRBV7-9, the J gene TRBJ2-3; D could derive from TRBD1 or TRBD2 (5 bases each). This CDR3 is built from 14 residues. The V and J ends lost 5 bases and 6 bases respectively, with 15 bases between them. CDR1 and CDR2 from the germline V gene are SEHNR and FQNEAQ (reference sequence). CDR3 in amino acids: CASSPVGRIDTQYF. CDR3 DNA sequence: TGTGCCAGCAGCCCAGTGGGACGAATCGATACGCAGTATTTT. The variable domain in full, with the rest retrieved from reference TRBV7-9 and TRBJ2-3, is DTGVSQNPRHKITKRGQNVTFRCDPISEHNRLYWYRQTLGQGPEFLTYFQNEAQLEKSRLLSDRFSAERPKGSFSTLEIQRTEQGDSAMYLCASSPVGRIDTQYFGPGTRLTVL.

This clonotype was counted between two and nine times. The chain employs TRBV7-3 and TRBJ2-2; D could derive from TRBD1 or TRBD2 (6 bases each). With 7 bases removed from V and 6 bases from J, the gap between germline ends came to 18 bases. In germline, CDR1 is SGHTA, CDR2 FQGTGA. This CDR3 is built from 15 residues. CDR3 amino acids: CASTLLGGAPGELFF. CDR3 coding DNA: TGTGCCAGCACCCTTTTGGGGGGCGCCCCCGGGGAGCTGTTTTTT.

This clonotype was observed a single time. The CDR3 spells CASSLGGPTCEQYF. The DNA of the CDR3 is TGTGCCAGCAGCTTGGGGGGGCCAACCTGCGAGCAGTACTTC. This chain connects TRBV7-3 to TRBJ2-7; weak D call: TRBD2 (7 bases). CDR1 is SGHTA, CDR2 FQGTGA, per germline. V was trimmed by 3 bases and J by 6 bases, leaving 15 bases between them. CDR3 length: 14 amino acids.

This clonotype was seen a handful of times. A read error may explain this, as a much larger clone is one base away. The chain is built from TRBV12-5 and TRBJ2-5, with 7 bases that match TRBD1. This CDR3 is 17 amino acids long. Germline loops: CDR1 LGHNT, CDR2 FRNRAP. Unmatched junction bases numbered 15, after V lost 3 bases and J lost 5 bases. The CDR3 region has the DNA TGTGCTAGTGGTTTCAGGTTTGGTACAGGGGCTACGGAGACCCAGTACTTC. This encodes CASGFRFGTGATETQYF.

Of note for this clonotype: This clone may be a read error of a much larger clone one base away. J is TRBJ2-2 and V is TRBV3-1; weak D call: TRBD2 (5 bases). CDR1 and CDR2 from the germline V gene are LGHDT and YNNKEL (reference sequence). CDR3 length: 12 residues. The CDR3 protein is CASSRVNGEPFF. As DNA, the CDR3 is TGTGCCAGCAGTCGGGTGAACGGGGAGCCGTTTTTT.

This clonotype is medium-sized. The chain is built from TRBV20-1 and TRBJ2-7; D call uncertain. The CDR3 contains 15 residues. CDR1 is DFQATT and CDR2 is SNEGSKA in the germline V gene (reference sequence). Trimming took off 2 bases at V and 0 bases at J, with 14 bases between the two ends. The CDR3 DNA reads TGCAGTGCTAGAAGTGTTGACACCCTCTCCTACGAGCAGTACTTC. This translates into CSARSVDTLSYEQYF.

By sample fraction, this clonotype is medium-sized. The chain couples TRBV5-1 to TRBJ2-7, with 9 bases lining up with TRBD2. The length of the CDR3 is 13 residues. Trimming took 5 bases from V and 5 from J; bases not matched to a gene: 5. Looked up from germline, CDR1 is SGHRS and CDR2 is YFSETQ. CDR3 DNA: TGCGCCAGCAGGACGGGACTAGCCGACGAGCAGTACTTC. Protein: CASRTGLADEQYF.

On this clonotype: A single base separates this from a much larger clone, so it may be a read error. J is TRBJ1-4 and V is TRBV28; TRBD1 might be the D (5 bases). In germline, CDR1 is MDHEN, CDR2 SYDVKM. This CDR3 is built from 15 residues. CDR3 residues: CASSYLGGNDEELFF. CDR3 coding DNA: TGTGCCAGCAGTTACCTCGGGGGAAACGATGAAGAACTGTTTTTT.

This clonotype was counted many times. The CDR3 loop is CASRGGEGLWYSYNEQFF. The CDR3 DNA sequence: TGCGCCAGCAGGGGGGGGGAGGGGTTATGGTACTCCTACAATGAGCAGTTCTTC. V gene TRBV5-1 combines with J gene TRBJ2-1, with 7 bases fitting TRBD2. The germline CDR1 and CDR2 sequences are SGHRS and YFSETQ. With 5 bases clipped from V and 0 bases from J, the junction kept 14 bases outside the gene matches. The CDR3 runs to 18 residues. Looking up the rest from reference TRBV5-1 and TRBJ2-1 gives the full variable domain: KAGVTQTPRYLIKTRGQQVTLSCSPISGHRSVSWYQQTPGQGLQFLFEYFSETQRNKGNFPGRFSGRQFSNSRSEMNVSTLELGDSALYLCASRGGEGLWYSYNEQFFGPGTRLTVL.

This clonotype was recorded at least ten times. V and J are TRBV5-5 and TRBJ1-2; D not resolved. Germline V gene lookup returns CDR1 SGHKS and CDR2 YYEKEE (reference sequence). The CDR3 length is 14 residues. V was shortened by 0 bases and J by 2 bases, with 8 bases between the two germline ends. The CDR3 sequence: CASSLGTANYGYTF. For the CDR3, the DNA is TGTGCCAGCAGCTTGGGGACCGCAAACTATGGCTACACCTTC.

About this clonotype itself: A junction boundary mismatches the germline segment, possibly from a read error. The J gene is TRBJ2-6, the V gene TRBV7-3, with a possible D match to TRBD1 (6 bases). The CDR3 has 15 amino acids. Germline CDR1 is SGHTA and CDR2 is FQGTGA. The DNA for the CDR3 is TGTGCCAGCAGCCGGACAGCCTCTGGGGCCAACGTCCTGCCTTTC. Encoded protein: CASSRTASGANVLPF.

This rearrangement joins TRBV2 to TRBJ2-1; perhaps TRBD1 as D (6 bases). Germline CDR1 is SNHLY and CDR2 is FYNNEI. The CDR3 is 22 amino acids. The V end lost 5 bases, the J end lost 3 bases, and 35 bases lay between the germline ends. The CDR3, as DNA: TGTGCCAGCAGTTACACTATTAACGCTCGTGGGGGCCGAGAAAGCTTCTACAATGAGCAGTTCTTC. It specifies CASSYTINARGGRESFYNEQFF.

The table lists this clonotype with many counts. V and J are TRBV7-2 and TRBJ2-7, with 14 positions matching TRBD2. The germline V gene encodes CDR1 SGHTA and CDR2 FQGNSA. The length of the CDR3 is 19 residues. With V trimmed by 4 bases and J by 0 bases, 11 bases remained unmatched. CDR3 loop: CASSWRGTSGGLYSYEQYF. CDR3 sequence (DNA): TGTGCCAGCAGCTGGAGGGGGACTAGCGGGGGCCTATACTCCTACGAGCAGTACTTC.

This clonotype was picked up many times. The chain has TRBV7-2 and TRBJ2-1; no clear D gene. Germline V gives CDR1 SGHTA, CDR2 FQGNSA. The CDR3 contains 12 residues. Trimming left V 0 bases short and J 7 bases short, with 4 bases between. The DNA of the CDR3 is TGTGCCAGCAGCTTAGCGCTTAATGAGCAGTTCTTC. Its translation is CASSLALNEQFF.

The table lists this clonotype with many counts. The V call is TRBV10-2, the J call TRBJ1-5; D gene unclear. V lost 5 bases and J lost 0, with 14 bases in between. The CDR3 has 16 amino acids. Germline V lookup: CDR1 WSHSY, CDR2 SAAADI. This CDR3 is CASSSQEGRSNQPQHF. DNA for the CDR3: TGCGCCAGCAGTTCCCAGGAAGGACGTAGCAATCAGCCCCAGCATTTT.

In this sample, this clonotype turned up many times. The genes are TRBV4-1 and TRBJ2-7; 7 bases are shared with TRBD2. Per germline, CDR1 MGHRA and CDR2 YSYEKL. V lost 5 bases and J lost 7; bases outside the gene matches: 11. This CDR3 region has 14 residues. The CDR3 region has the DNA TGCGCCAGCAGCAACGAACCGGGACTATCGGAGCAGTACTTC. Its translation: CASSNEPGLSEQYF.